The sequence of this T cell receptor beta chain was determined in a study of monozygotic twins with inflammatory bowel disease. In regard to this clonotype: As yet, its antigen is unknown.

Germline CDR1 is SQVTM and CDR2 is ANQGSEA. The CDR3 is made up of 17 amino acids. Points from the study as a whole: Inverse Simpson values showed less TCRbeta diversity in IBD patients than in their healthy co-twins.

Making each TCR library took 3,500 to 4,000 ng of total RNA. One entry per CDR3 protein, without DNA, is what TCRdb gives after re-calling the 5' RACE reads. In total, the table holds 400,000 to 500,000 distinct CDR3 sequences. The TCR was taken from a human donor with ulcerative colitis or Crohn's disease, or a healthy co-twin of an affected twin (not recorded which). What was sequenced was blood. This chain joins TRBV29-1 and TRBJ2-3; the D call from TCRdb, TRBD2, cannot be confirmed without DNA. The CDR3 here is CSVEDPASSASTDTQYF.